Listed below are T cell receptor beta chains from one sample, sequenced in a study of Graves' ophthalmopathy and Graves' hyperthyroidism. TCRdb re-derived calls from the multiplex PCR reads in MiXCR, one entry per CDR3 protein. Of approximately 540,000 distinct CDR3 sequences listed, roughly 39% are singletons. The sequenced sample was peripheral blood or thyroid tissue (not recorded which). Source of these receptors: an adult man with Graves' hyperthyroidism. Each CDR3 is given with its conserved first and last residue. Each record gives: clone size, J gene, D gene, V gene, CDR3 DNA, CDR3 protein. The D gene is left open where the match is weak. Clone size is not always given. Where it is, it says once, few, many or a class for expanded clones.

clone_size: many; j_call: TRBJ2-7; d_call: -; v_call: TRBV6-1; cdr3_nt: TGTGCCAGCAGTGAAGCGGGTCCGGCACTCTACGAGCAGTACTTC; cdr3_aa: CASSEAGPALYEQYF
clone_size: few; j_call: TRBJ2-2; d_call: -; v_call: TRBV5-5; cdr3_nt: TGTGCCAGCGTTTGGCGAGGGGACACGAACACCGGGGAGCTGTTTTTT; cdr3_aa: CASVWRGDTNTGELFF
clone_size: -; j_call: TRBJ1-1; d_call: -; v_call: TRBV20-1; cdr3_nt: TGCAGTCTCCCCTGGGGGCGTATTGGGGCTTTCTTT; cdr3_aa: CSLPWGRIGAFF
clone_size: -; j_call: TRBJ1-1; d_call: -; v_call: TRBV6-5; cdr3_nt: TGTGCCAGCAGTCGCGAATTGACGGGGGGAAACACTGAAGCTTTCTTT; cdr3_aa: CASSRELTGGNTEAFF
clone_size: -; j_call: TRBJ2-7; d_call: -; v_call: TRBV7-9; cdr3_nt: TGTGCCAGCAGCCCGATCTCTGTCGGAGAGCAGTACTTC; cdr3_aa: CASSPISVGEQYF
clone_size: few; j_call: TRBJ1-5; d_call: TRBD1; v_call: TRBV7-9; cdr3_nt: TGTGCCAGCAGCGTACAGGGGGCGGGCCAGCCCCAGCATTTT; cdr3_aa: CASSVQGAGQPQHF
clone_size: -; j_call: TRBJ1-2; d_call: TRBD1; v_call: TRBV2; cdr3_nt: TGTGCCAGCAGTGGACAGGGAGACAGTTTGAACTATGGCTACACCTTC; cdr3_aa: CASSGQGDSLNYGYTF
clone_size: -; j_call: TRBJ2-5; d_call: -; v_call: TRBV10-3; cdr3_nt: TGTGCCATCAGTGATCCCAGGCGGACGGAGACCCAGTACTTC; cdr3_aa: CAISDPRRTETQYF
clone_size: many; j_call: TRBJ1-4; d_call: -; v_call: TRBV12-3/TRBV12-4; cdr3_nt: TGTGCCAGCAGTCCGGGAGGTTGGGAAAAACTGTTTTTT; cdr3_aa: CASSPGGWEKLFF
clone_size: few; j_call: TRBJ2-5; d_call: -; v_call: TRBV7-9; cdr3_nt: TGTGCCAGCAGCCAAGATCCCAGGAGCGAAGAGACCCAGTACTTC; cdr3_aa: CASSQDPRSEETQYF
clone_size: -; j_call: TRBJ2-1; d_call: -; v_call: TRBV2; cdr3_nt: TGTGCCAGCAGTGGGGGGTATGCTGAGCAGTTCTTC; cdr3_aa: CASSGGYAEQFF
clone_size: many; j_call: TRBJ2-7; d_call: -; v_call: TRBV5-1; cdr3_nt: TGCGCCAGCAGCTTTCGGGACGAGCAGTACTTC; cdr3_aa: CASSFRDEQYF
clone_size: many; j_call: TRBJ1-5; d_call: -; v_call: TRBV10-3; cdr3_nt: TGTGCCATCAGTGAGTCAGGGCAAGGGGAGCCCCAGCATTTT; cdr3_aa: CAISESGQGEPQHF
clone_size: few; j_call: TRBJ1-5; d_call: TRBD1; v_call: TRBV5-1; cdr3_nt: TGCGCCAGCAGCTTGGCCGGGACAGCTAATCAGCCCCAGCATTTT; cdr3_aa: CASSLAGTANQPQHF
clone_size: many; j_call: TRBJ2-5; d_call: -; v_call: TRBV6-5; cdr3_nt: TGTGCCAGCAGTCGCTGGGACGGACAAGAGACCCAGTACTTC; cdr3_aa: CASSRWDGQETQYF
clone_size: many; j_call: TRBJ2-7; d_call: -; v_call: TRBV4-1; cdr3_nt: TGCGCCAGCAGCCAACTCCCAGGGGTAGACTACGAGCAGTACTTC; cdr3_aa: CASSQLPGVDYEQYF
clone_size: many; j_call: TRBJ2-7; d_call: -; v_call: TRBV2; cdr3_nt: TGTGCCAGCAGCGAGGGACCCGGAACCTACGAGCAGTACTTC; cdr3_aa: CASSEGPGTYEQYF
clone_size: once; j_call: TRBJ1-3; d_call: TRBD1; v_call: TRBV12-3/TRBV12-4; cdr3_nt: TGTGCCAGCGGGGGGACAGGGGGCAGAAACACCATATATTTT; cdr3_aa: CASGGTGGRNTIYF
clone_size: once; j_call: TRBJ2-6; d_call: -; v_call: TRBV20-1; cdr3_nt: TGCAGTGCTAGGAGGCCGGCGGGGGCCAACGTCCTGACTTTC; cdr3_aa: CSARRPAGANVLTF
clone_size: -; j_call: TRBJ2-3; d_call: -; v_call: TRBV7-9; cdr3_nt: TGTGCCAGCACCCCTTCGGGTGAACCTAGCACAGATACGCAGTATTTT; cdr3_aa: CASTPSGEPSTDTQYF
clone_size: many; j_call: TRBJ1-4; d_call: -; v_call: TRBV5-6; cdr3_nt: TGTGCCAGCAGCTTGACGGATGAAAAACTGTTTTTT; cdr3_aa: CASSLTDEKLFF
clone_size: many; j_call: TRBJ1-6; d_call: -; v_call: TRBV29-1; cdr3_nt: TGCAGCGTTCCGGGGGGGGACTACCTCAATTCACCCCTCCACTTT; cdr3_aa: CSVPGGDYLNSPLHF
clone_size: many; j_call: TRBJ1-3; d_call: -; v_call: TRBV5-8; cdr3_nt: TGTGCCAGCAGACATACAGGGTCGGGTGGAAACACCATATATTTT; cdr3_aa: CASRHTGSGGNTIYF
clone_size: many; j_call: TRBJ1-6; d_call: -; v_call: TRBV4-2; cdr3_nt: TGTGCCAGCAGCCAAGACAGTCAGGTTAATTCACCCCTCCACTTT; cdr3_aa: CASSQDSQVNSPLHF
clone_size: -; j_call: TRBJ1-2; d_call: TRBD1; v_call: TRBV29-1; cdr3_nt: TGCAGCGTTGAGACAGGGGCTAACTATGGCTACACCTTC; cdr3_aa: CSVETGANYGYTF
clone_size: many; j_call: TRBJ1-1; d_call: -; v_call: TRBV19; cdr3_nt: TGTGCCAGTAGTATAGTGTTGGGCGCCGGCACTGAAGCTTTCTTT; cdr3_aa: CASSIVLGAGTEAFF
clone_size: many; j_call: TRBJ2-7; d_call: TRBD1; v_call: TRBV5-1; cdr3_nt: TGCGCCAGCAGCTTGGACGGACAGGGGTACTACGAGCAGTACTTC; cdr3_aa: CASSLDGQGYYEQYF
clone_size: -; j_call: TRBJ2-7; d_call: -; v_call: TRBV15; cdr3_nt: TGTGCCACTTCGCGCCCAGGGACCTACGAGCAGTACTTC; cdr3_aa: CATSRPGTYEQYF
clone_size: few; j_call: TRBJ2-3; d_call: -; v_call: TRBV20-1; cdr3_nt: TGCAGTGCATCGAGGGGAACACCCACAGATACGCAGTATTTT; cdr3_aa: CSASRGTPTDTQYF
clone_size: -; j_call: TRBJ1-2; d_call: -; v_call: TRBV6-4; cdr3_nt: TGTGCCAGCAGTAGAGCCGGGGATTCCTATGGCTACACCTTC; cdr3_aa: CASSRAGDSYGYTF
clone_size: -; j_call: TRBJ1-5; d_call: -; v_call: TRBV2; cdr3_nt: TGTGCCAGCAGTGAAGGGGGAGTATATAGCAATCAGCCCCAGCATTTT; cdr3_aa: CASSEGGVYSNQPQHF
clone_size: many; j_call: TRBJ1-2; d_call: -; v_call: TRBV10-3; cdr3_nt: TGTGCCATCAGTGTAACAGACTATGGCTACACCTTC; cdr3_aa: CAISVTDYGYTF
clone_size: few; j_call: TRBJ1-5; d_call: TRBD1; v_call: TRBV28; cdr3_nt: TGTGCCAGCAGTTTATGGCAGGGGGCTAGCAATCAGCCCCAGCATTTT; cdr3_aa: CASSLWQGASNQPQHF
clone_size: many; j_call: TRBJ1-2; d_call: -; v_call: TRBV5-1; cdr3_nt: TGCGCCAGCAGTATTGCAGGGGCCAACTATGGCTACACCTTC; cdr3_aa: CASSIAGANYGYTF